A single sample gave rise to the 25 T cell receptor beta chains below, sequenced in a study of blood T cell repertoires in COVID-19. Repertoires were generated with immunoSEQ multiplex PCR, while TCRdb's copy carries only in-frame clones and drops some. The sample contains some 97,000 clones, roughly 92% of which appear only once. Sequenced material: peripheral blood. These receptor sequences come from a man between 65 and 85 years old with acute or convalescent COVID-19.

The V and J genes are TRBV10-1 and TRBJ2-5; maybe TRBD2 (5 bases). Trimming left V 3 bases short and J 2 bases short, with 10 bases between. Looked up from germline, CDR1 is WNHNN and CDR2 is SYGVQD (reference sequence). There are 14 residues in the CDR3. CDR3 bases: TGCGCCAGCAGTGACAGCGGCTTGCAAGAGACCCAGTACTTC. Its protein is CASSDSGLQETQYF.

This rearrangement joins TRBV9 to TRBJ1-6, with 9 bases that match TRBD1. The CDR3 extends over 16 amino acids. The trim removed 4 bases at V and 10 bases at J, leaving 12 bases unmatched. Germline CDR1 is SGDLS and CDR2 is YYNGEE. Written as DNA, the CDR3 is TGTGCCAGCAGCACCTCCGGGACAGGGATCCAATCACCCCTCCACTTT. Its translation is CASSTSGTGIQSPLHF.

V and J are TRBV21-1 and TRBJ2-1; the table's D call of TRBD2 was not tested on the DNA. TRBV21-1 is a recognized pseudogene. The CDR3 length is 15 residues. CDR3 loop: CASSLLAGREEGRFF. CDR3 DNA sequence: TGTGCCAGCAGCCTCCTGGCGGGGCGGGAGGAAGGTCGGTTCTTC.

The V gene is TRBV6-5, the J gene TRBJ2-5; TRBD2 aligns across 8 bases. The length of the CDR3 is 15 residues. Germline CDR1 is MNHEY and CDR2 is SVGAGI. J was trimmed by 4 bases and V by 2 bases; bases with no gene match: 6. CDR3 in DNA: TGTGCCAGCAGTTACGGGACTAGTGTCACAGAGACCCAGTACTTC. Amino acids: CASSYGTSVTETQYF.

This clone was counted once. The chain has TRBV10-3 and TRBJ2-7, with TRBD2 matching over 11 bases. Germline lookup yields CDR1 ENHRY and CDR2 SYGVKD. This CDR3 comprises 16 residues. The V gene end was trimmed by 1 base and the J gene end by 5 bases; junction bases not matched to a gene: 7. CDR3 in amino acids: CAISELTSGSVNEQYF. The CDR3 DNA sequence: TGTGCCATCAGTGAGTTAACTAGCGGGAGTGTCAACGAGCAGTACTTC.

This chain connects TRBV5-6 to TRBJ1-1; D remains unclear. The germline gives CDR1 SGHDT, CDR2 YYEEEE. Trimming took 0 bases from V and 1 from J, leaving 4 bases between them. The CDR3 is 13 residues long. CDR3 residues: CASSLDWNTEAFF. In DNA, the CDR3 is TGTGCCAGCAGCTTGGACTGGAACACTGAAGCTTTCTTT. The entire variable domain, with the rest obtained from reference TRBV5-6 and TRBJ1-1, is as follows: DAGVTQSPTHLIKTRGQQVTLRCSPKSGHDTVSWYQQALGQGPQFIFQYYEEEERQRGNFPDRFSGHQFPNYSSELNVNALLLGDSALYLCASSLDWNTEAFFGQGTRLTVV.

This chain links TRBV25-1 with TRBJ1-1, with 7 bases lining up with TRBD1. Germline loops: CDR1 MGHDK, CDR2 SYGVNS. The V and J ends lost 2 bases and 6 bases, in that order; junction bases with no gene match: 9. The CDR3 length is 15 residues. The DNA for the CDR3 is TGTGCCAGCAGTGAAAGGGTAGGGGGCAAGCCTGAAGCTTTCTTT. Residues: CASSERVGGKPEAFF. The full variable domain, completed using reference TRBV25-1 and TRBJ1-1, is EADIYQTPRYLVIGTGKKITLECSQTMGHDKMYWYQQDPGMELHLIHYSYGVNSTEKGDLSSESTVSRIRTEHFPLTLESARPSHTSQYLCASSERVGGKPEAFFGQGTRLTVV.

This clone came up once. The genes are TRBV28 and TRBJ1-1; no clear D gene. Germline V gene data show CDR1 as MDHEN and CDR2 as SYDVKM. The CDR3 covers 12 residues. V dropped 4 bases and J dropped 6 bases, with 9 bases sitting between them. The CDR3, as DNA: TGTGCCAGCAGTTCGAACAAAGCTGAAGCTTTCTTT. As protein: CASSSNKAEAFF.

The chain combines TRBV18 with TRBJ2-7, with 8 bases aligning to TRBD2. The CDR3 has 14 residues. V dropped 5 bases and J dropped 0; count of bases not matched to a gene: 3. From germline, CDR1 is KGHSH and CDR2 LQKENI. The CDR3 spells CASSTTSASYEQYF. For the CDR3, the DNA is TGTGCCAGCTCAACGACTAGCGCCTCCTACGAGCAGTACTTC.

V is TRBV5-4 and J is TRBJ1-2; 7 nucleotides match TRBD1. Germline values: CDR1 SGHNT, CDR2 YYREEE (reference sequence). With V trimmed by 6 bases and J by 4 bases, 12 bases remained unmatched. The length of the CDR3 is 15 residues. The CDR3 DNA sequence: TGTGCCAGCACAACCAGGGGGGATGTTATCTATGGCTACACCTTC. This encodes CASTTRGDVIYGYTF.

V is TRBV7-6 and J is TRBJ2-1, with TRBD1 as a possible D gene (6 bases). Germline V CDR1 and CDR2: SGHVS, FNYEAQ. The CDR3 has 16 residues. V was shortened by 4 bases and J by 2 bases, with 15 bases between the two germline ends. CDR3 coding DNA: TGTGCCAGCAGCTCCCCCCGGGACAATGCCTACAATGAGCAGTTCTTC. Amino acid sequence: CASSSPRDNAYNEQFF.

J is TRBJ2-7 and V is TRBV9; D gene uncertain. CDR1 SGDLS and CDR2 YYNGEE come from the germline V gene. The CDR3 has 12 amino acids. Trimming shortened V by 3 bases and J by 5 bases, and 9 bases separated the two germline ends. The CDR3, as DNA: TGTGCCAGCAGCGGAGCCCGGGACGAGCAGTACTTC. Its protein is CASSGARDEQYF.

The chain is built from TRBV5-6 and TRBJ2-3; TRBD2 might be the D (6 bases). Germline CDR1 is SGHDT and CDR2 is YYEEEE. The CDR3 has 13 amino acids. The V and J ends lost 6 bases and 2 bases respectively, with 10 bases between them. CDR3 DNA: TGTGCCAGCACCTCGGGGGACACAGATACGCAGTATTTT. Its translation: CASTSGDTDTQYF. The entire variable domain, with the rest obtained from reference TRBV5-6 and TRBJ2-3, is as follows: DAGVTQSPTHLIKTRGQQVTLRCSPKSGHDTVSWYQQALGQGPQFIFQYYEEEERQRGNFPDRFSGHQFPNYSSELNVNALLLGDSALYLCASTSGDTDTQYFGPGTRLTVL.

The chain employs TRBV9 and TRBJ2-1, with D possibly being TRBD2 (6 bases). Trimming stripped 4 bases from V and 7 bases from J, with 12 bases between. The CDR3 has 13 residues. Per germline, CDR1 SGDLS and CDR2 YYNGEE. CDR3 DNA sequence: TGTGCCAGCAGCTCCCCGGGGGTGAATGAGCAGTTCTTC. Translating gives CASSSPGVNEQFF.

CDR3 DNA: TGTGCCAGCAGCCCGTGGACTAGCGGGGGGGACAATGAGCAGTTCTTC. It yields the protein CASSPWTSGGDNEQFF. The chain has TRBV14 and TRBJ2-1, with 15 bases fitting TRBD2. The CDR3 is made up of 16 amino acids. Germline V lookup: CDR1 SGHDN, CDR2 FVKESK. Unmatched junction bases numbered 3, after V lost 4 bases and J lost 5 bases.

This sequence joins TRBV19 and TRBJ1-4; D is possibly TRBD1 (6 bases). V was trimmed by 7 bases and J by 4 bases, leaving 10 bases between them. The CDR3 runs to 13 residues. The germline V gene encodes CDR1 LNHDA and CDR2 SQIVND (reference sequence). The CDR3 sequence is CASMDRINEKLFF. The CDR3 DNA is TGTGCCAGTATGGACAGAATTAATGAAAAACTGTTTTTT. Based on the CDR3 plus reference TRBV19 and TRBJ1-4, the full variable domain is DGGITQSPKYLFRKEGQNVTLSCEQNLNHDAMYWYRQDPGQGLRLIYYSQIVNDFQKGDIAEGYSVSREKKESFPLTVTSAQKNPTAFYLCASMDRINEKLFFGSGTQLSVL.

V usage is TRBV5-8 and J usage is TRBJ2-2, with 9 bases lining up with TRBD1. V was pared by 2 bases and J by 5 bases, with 4 bases of the junction left unmatched. There are 15 residues in the CDR3. Germline V gene sequence: CDR1 SGHTS, CDR2 YDEGEE. Here the CDR3 reads CASSFYGTGTGELFF. CDR3 nucleotides: TGTGCCAGCAGCTTCTACGGGACAGGGACCGGGGAGCTGTTTTTT.

The J gene is TRBJ1-4, the V gene TRBV7-2; D is possibly TRBD1 (5 bases). The CDR3 totals 15 residues. Germline loops: CDR1 SGHTA, CDR2 FQGNSA. The germline V and J ends were trimmed by 2 bases and 5 bases, with 12 bases remaining between them. The CDR3 protein is CASSLTPGLNEKLFF. The CDR3 DNA follows: TGTGCCAGCAGCTTAACGCCAGGGCTAAATGAAAAACTGTTTTTT.

J is TRBJ1-1 and V is TRBV9; no definite D call. The germline V gene has CDR1 SGDLS and CDR2 YYNGEE. Trimming took off 3 bases at V and 0 bases at J, with 15 bases between the two ends. The CDR3 loop spans 16 amino acids. In DNA, the CDR3 is TGTGCCAGCAGCGATCACGATTCTAACCTGAACACTGAAGCTTTCTTT. This translates into CASSDHDSNLNTEAFF.

The count of this clone is one. The chain links TRBV5-1 to TRBJ1-2; D is unresolved. This CDR3 comprises 15 residues. Germline values: CDR1 SGHRS, CDR2 YFSETQ. V was clipped by 0 bases and J by 2 bases, with 11 bases between them. CDR3 coding DNA: TGCGCCAGCAGCTTGGAGGCGGCGCAGAACTATGGCTACACCTTC. Amino acids: CASSLEAAQNYGYTF.

The chain has TRBV19 and TRBJ1-5, with 9 bases matching TRBD1. This CDR3 has 14 residues. V was clipped by 4 bases and J by 7 bases; unmatched bases: 5. From germline, CDR1 is LNHDA and CDR2 SQIVND (reference sequence). CDR3 sequence reads: CASSKDRGTQPQHF. The CDR3 DNA follows: TGTGCCAGTAGTAAAGACAGGGGGACCCAGCCCCAGCATTTT.

V gene TRBV28 combines with J gene TRBJ2-5; D ambiguous. This CDR3 has 14 amino acids. In germline, CDR1 is MDHEN, CDR2 SYDVKM. V lost 3 bases and J lost 0, with 8 bases in between. The chain's CDR3 is CASSFSLYQETQYF. The CDR3 coding sequence is TGTGCCAGCAGTTTTTCGTTGTACCAAGAGACCCAGTACTTC.

This chain connects TRBV5-6 to TRBJ2-1; 7 bases map to TRBD2. The length of the CDR3 is 13 residues. Germline V gene data show CDR1 as SGHDT and CDR2 as YYEEEE. The junction had 0 bases not matched to a gene; V was cut back by 2 bases and J by 4 bases. CDR3 bases: TGTGCCAGCAGCTTCGGGGGGTACAATGAGCAGTTCTTC. Residues: CASSFGGYNEQFF.

The chain combines TRBV28 with TRBJ1-6; D ambiguous. The V end lost 7 bases, the J end lost 0 bases, and 7 bases lay between the germline ends. Germline V gives CDR1 MDHEN, CDR2 SYDVKM. The CDR3 length is 14 residues. The CDR3 region is CASTSGSYNSPLHF. The DNA of the CDR3 is TGTGCCAGCACCAGCGGCTCCTATAATTCACCCCTCCACTTT.

The rearrangement uses TRBV2 and TRBJ1-1; TRBD1 aligns across 7 bases. Germline loops: CDR1 SNHLY, CDR2 FYNNEI. The J segment lost 7 bases and the V segment lost 7 bases, leaving 12 bases of the junction unmatched. The CDR3 has 14 residues. In DNA, the CDR3 is TGTGCCAGCATTCTTGGACAGGCTGTCGGTGAAGCTTTCTTT. Translation gives CASILGQAVGEAFF.